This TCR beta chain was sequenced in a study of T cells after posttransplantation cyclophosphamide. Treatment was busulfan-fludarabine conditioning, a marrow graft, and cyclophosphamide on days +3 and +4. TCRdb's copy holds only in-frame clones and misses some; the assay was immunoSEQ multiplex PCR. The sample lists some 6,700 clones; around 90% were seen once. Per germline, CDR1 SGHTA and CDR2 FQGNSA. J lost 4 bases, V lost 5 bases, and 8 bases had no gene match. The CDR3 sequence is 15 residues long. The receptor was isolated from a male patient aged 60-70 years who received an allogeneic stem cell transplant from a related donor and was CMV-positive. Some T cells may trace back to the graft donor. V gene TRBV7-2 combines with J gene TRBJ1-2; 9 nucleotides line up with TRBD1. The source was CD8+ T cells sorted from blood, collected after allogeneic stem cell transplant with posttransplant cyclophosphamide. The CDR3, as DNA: TGTGCCAGCAGCAAAGGGACAGGGCTTTCCTATGGCTACACCTTC. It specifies CASSKGTGLSYGYTF. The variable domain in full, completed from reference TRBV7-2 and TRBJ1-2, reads GAGVSQSPSNKVTEKGKDVELRCDPISGHTALYWYRQSLGQGLEFLIYFQGNSAPDKSGLPSDRFSAERTGGSVSTLTIQRTQQEDSAVYLCASSKGTGLSYGYTFGSGTRLTVV.